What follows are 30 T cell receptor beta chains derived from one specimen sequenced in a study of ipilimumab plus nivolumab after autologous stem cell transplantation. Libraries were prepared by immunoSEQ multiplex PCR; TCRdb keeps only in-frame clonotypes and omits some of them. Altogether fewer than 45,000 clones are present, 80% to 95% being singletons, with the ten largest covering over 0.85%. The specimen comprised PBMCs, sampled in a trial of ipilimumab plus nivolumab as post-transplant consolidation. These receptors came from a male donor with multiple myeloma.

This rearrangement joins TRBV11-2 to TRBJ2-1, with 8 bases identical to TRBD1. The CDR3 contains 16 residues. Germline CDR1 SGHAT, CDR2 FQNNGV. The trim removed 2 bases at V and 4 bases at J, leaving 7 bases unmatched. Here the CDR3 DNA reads TGTGCCAGCAGCTTACCAGACAGGGGTGCTTACAATGAGCAGTTCTTC. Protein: CASSLPDRGAYNEQFF.

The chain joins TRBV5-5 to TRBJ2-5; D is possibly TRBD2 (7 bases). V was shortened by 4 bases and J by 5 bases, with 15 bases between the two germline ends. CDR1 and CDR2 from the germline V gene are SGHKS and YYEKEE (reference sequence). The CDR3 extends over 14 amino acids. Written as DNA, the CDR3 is TGTGCCAGCAGCCCGAGGGGGGGTCGGGAGACCCAGTACTTC. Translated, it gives CASSPRGGRETQYF.

The CDR3 region is CASSGQNTGELFF. In DNA form, the CDR3 reads TGTGCCAGCAGTGGGCAGAACACCGGGGAGCTGTTTTTT. The gene calls are TRBV2 and TRBJ2-2, with D unclear. Germline CDR1 SNHLY, CDR2 FYNNEI. Trimming took 4 bases from V and 1 from J, leaving 4 bases between them. CDR3 size: 13 residues.

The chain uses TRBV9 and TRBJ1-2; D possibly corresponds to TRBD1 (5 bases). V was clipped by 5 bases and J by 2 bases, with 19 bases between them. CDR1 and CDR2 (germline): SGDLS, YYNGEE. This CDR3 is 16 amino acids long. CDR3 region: CASSAKGASTNYGYTF. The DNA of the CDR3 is TGTGCCAGCAGTGCAAAAGGGGCCAGTACCAACTATGGCTACACCTTC. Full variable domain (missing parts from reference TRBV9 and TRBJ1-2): DSGVTQTPKHLITATGQRVTLRCSPRSGDLSVYWYQQSLDQGLQFLIQYYNGEERAKGNILERFSAQQFPDLHSELNLSSLELGDSALYFCASSAKGASTNYGYTFGSGTRLTVV.

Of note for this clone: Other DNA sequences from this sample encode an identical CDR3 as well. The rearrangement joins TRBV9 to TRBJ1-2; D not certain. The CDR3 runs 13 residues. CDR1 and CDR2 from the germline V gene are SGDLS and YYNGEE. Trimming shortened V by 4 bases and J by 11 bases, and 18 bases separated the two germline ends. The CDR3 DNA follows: TGTGCCAGCAGCTTGACGCCCTTGGGTGGATACACCTTC. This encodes CASSLTPLGGYTF.

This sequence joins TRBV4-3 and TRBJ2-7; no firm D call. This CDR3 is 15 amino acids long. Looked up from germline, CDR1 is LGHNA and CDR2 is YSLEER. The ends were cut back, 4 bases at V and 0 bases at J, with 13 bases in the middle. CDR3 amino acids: CASSPDRWDSYEQYF. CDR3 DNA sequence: TGCGCCAGCAGCCCGGACCGTTGGGACTCCTACGAGCAGTACTTC.

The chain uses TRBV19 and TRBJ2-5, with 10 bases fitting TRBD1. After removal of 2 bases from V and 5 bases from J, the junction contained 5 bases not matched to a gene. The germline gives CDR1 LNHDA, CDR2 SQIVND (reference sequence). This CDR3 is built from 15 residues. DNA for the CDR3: TGTGCCAGTAGTATATCGGGACAGGGGAGCGAGACCCAGTACTTC. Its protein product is CASSISGQGSETQYF.

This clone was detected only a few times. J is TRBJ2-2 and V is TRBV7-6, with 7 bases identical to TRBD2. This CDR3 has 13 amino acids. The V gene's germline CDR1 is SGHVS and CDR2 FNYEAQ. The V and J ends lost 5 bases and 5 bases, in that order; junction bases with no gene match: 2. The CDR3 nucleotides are TGTGCCAGCAGCCGAGCGGGGACCGGGGAGCTGTTTTTT. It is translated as CASSRAGTGELFF.

CDR3 coding DNA: TGTGCCAGCAGCTTAGTAGGGCAGATTGAGACCTACGAGCAGTACTTC. Residues: CASSLVGQIETYEQYF. The chain employs TRBV7-2 and TRBJ2-7; D unclear. Per the germline V gene, CDR1 is SGHTA and CDR2 is FQGNSA. V was clipped by 1 base and J by 2 bases, with 15 bases between them. The CDR3 consists of 16 residues.

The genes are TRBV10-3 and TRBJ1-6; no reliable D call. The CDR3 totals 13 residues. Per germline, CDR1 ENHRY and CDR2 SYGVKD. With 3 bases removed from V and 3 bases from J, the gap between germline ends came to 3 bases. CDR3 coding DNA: TGTGCCATCAGTGACAACTATAATTCACCCCTCCACTTT. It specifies CAISDNYNSPLHF.

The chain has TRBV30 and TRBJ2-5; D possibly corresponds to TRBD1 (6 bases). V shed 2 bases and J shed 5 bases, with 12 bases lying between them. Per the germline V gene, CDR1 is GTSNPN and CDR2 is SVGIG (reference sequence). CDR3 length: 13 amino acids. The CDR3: CAWSHTGRETQYF. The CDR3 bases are TGTGCCTGGAGTCACACAGGGCGGGAGACCCAGTACTTC.

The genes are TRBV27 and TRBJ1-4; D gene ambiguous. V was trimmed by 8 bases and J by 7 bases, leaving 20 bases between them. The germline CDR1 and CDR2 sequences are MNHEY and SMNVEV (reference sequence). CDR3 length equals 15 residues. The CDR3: CASEPAAPWGEKLFF. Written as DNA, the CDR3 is TGTGCCAGCGAGCCCGCCGCACCATGGGGTGAAAAACTGTTTTTT.

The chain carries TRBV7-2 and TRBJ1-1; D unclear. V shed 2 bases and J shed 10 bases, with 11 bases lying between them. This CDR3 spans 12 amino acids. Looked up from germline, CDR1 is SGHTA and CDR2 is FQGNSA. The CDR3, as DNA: TGTGCCAGCAGCTTAAGGGCCAGTAGAGCTTTCTTT. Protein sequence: CASSLRASRAFF.

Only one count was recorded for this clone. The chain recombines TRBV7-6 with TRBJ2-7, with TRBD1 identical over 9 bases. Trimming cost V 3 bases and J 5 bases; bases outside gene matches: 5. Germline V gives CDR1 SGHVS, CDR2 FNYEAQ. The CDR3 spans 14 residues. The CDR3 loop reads CASSFGQGPHEQYF. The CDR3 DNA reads TGTGCCAGCAGCTTCGGACAGGGGCCCCACGAGCAGTACTTC.

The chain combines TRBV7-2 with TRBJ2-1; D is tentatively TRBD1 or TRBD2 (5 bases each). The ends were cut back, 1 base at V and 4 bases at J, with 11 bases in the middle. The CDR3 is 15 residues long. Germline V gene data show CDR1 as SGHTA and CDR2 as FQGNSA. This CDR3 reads CASSLVGVSYNEQFF. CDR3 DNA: TGTGCCAGCAGCTTAGTGGGGGTTAGTTACAATGAGCAGTTCTTC.

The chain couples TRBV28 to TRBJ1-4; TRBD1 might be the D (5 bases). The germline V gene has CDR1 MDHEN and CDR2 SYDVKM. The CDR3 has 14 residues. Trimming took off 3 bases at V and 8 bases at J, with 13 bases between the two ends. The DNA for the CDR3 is TGTGCCAGCAGTTTCCTCCGGGGCGGGGAAAAACTGTTTTTT. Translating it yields CASSFLRGGEKLFF. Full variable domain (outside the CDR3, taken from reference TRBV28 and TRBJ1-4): DVKVTQSSRYLVKRTGEKVFLECVQDMDHENMFWYRQDPGLGLRLIYFSYDVKMKEKGDIPEGYSVSREKKERFSLILESASTNQTSMYLCASSFLRGGEKLFFGSGTQLSVL.

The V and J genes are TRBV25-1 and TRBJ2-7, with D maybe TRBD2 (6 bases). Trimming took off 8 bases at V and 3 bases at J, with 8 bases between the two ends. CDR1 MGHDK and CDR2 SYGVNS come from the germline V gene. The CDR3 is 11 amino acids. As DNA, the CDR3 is TGTGCCAGCGGGAGGAACTACGAGCAGTACTTC. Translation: CASGRNYEQYF.

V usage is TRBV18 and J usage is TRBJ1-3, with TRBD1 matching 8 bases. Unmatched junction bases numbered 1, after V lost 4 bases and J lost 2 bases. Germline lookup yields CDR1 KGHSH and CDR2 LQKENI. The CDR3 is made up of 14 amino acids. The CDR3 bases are TGTGCCAGCTCACAGACAGGGGCTGGAAACACCATATATTTT. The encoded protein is CASSQTGAGNTIYF.

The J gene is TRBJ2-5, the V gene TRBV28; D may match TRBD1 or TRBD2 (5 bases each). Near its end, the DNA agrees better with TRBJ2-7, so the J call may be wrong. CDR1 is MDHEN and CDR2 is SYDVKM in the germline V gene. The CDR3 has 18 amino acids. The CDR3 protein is CASRGEGPFGTYFYEQYF. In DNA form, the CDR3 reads TGTGCCAGCAGGGGTGAGGGGCCTTTCGGGACCTACTTCTACGAGCAGTACTTC.

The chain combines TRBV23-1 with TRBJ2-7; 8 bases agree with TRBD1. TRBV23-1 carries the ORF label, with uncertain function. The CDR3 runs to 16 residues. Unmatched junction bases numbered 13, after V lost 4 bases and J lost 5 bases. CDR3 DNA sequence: TGCGCCAGCAGTCCCTCTATTCGACAGGGACAGGACGAGCAGTACTTC. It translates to CASSPSIRQGQDEQYF.

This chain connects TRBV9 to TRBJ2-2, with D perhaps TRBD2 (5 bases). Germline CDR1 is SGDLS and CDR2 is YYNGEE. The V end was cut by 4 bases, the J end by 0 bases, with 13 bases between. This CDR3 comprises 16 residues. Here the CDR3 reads CASSLSGRSNTGELFF. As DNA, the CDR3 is TGTGCCAGCAGCCTCAGCGGTCGGTCGAACACCGGGGAGCTGTTTTTT.

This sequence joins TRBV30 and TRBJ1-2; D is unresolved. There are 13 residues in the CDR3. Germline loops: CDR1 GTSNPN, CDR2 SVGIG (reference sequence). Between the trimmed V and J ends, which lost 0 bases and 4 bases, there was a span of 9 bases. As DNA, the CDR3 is TGTGCCTGGAGTGTACAAGGAGGCTATGGCTACACCTTC. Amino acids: CAWSVQGGYGYTF.

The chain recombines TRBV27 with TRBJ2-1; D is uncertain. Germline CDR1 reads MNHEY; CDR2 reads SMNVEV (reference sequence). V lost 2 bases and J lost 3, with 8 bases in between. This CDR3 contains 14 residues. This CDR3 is CASSLVGVYNEQFF. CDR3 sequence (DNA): TGTGCCAGCAGTTTAGTAGGTGTCTACAATGAGCAGTTCTTC.

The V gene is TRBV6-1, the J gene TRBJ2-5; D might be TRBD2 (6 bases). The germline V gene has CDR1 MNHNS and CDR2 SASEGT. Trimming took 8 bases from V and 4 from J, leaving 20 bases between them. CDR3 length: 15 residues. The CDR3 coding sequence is TGTGCCAGCGCGGGACTTTCGAGGGGTCTAGAGACCCAGTACTTC. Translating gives CASAGLSRGLETQYF.

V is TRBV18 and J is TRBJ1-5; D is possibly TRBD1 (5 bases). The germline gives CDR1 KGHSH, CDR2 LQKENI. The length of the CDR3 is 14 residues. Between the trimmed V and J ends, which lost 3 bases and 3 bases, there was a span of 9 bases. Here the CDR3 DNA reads TGTGCCAGCTCACCGGGGGGGGACAATCAGCCCCAGCATTTT. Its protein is CASSPGGDNQPQHF.

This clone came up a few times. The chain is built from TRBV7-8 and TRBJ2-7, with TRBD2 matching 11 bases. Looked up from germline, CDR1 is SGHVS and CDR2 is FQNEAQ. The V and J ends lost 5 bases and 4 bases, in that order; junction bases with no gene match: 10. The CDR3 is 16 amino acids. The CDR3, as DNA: TGTGCCAGCAGCCCTCAAATAGCGGGAGGGATTTACGAGCAGTACTTC. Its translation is CASSPQIAGGIYEQYF.

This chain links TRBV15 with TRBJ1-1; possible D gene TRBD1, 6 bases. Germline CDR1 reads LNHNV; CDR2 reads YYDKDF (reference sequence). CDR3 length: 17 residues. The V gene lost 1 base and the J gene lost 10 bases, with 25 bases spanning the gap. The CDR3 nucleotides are TGTGCCACCAGCAGAGTGAATTTAGACCAGGGGTCTGTCGGAGCTTTCTTT. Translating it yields CATSRVNLDQGSVGAFF.

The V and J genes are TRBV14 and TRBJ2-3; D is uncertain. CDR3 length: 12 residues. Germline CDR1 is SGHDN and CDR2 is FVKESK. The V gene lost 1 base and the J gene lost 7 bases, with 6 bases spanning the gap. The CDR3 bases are TGTGCCAGCAGCCAAGGGGCGTATACGCAGTATTTT. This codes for CASSQGAYTQYF.

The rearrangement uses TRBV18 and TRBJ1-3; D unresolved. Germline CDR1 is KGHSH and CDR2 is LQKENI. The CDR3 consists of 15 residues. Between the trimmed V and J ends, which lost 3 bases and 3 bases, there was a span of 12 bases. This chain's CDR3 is CASSPELLGGNTIYF. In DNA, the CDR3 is TGTGCCAGCTCACCCGAACTCCTGGGTGGAAACACCATATATTTT.

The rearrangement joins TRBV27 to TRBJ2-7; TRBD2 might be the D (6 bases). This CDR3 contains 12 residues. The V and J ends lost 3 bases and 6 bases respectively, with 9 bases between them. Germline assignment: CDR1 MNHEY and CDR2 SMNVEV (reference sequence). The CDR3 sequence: CASSFGGLEQYF. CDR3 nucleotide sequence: TGTGCCAGCAGTTTTGGAGGGCTCGAGCAGTACTTC.